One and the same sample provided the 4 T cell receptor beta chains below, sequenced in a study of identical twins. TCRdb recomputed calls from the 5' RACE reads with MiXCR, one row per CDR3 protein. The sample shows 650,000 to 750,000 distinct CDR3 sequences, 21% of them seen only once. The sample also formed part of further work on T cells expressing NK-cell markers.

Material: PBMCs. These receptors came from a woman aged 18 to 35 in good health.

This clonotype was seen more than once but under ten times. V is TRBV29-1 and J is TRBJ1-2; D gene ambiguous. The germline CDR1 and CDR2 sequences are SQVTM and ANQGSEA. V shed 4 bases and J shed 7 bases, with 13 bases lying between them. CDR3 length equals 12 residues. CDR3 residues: CSVGNGVGGYTF. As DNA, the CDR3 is TGCAGCGTTGGGAATGGCGTGGGTGGCTACACCTTC.

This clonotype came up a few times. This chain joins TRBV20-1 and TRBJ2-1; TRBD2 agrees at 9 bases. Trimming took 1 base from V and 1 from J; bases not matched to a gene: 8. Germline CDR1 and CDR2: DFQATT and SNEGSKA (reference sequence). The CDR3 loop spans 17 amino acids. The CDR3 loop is CSARGRERGASYNEQFF. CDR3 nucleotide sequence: TGCAGTGCTAGAGGGCGGGAGCGGGGGGCTTCCTACAATGAGCAGTTCTTC.

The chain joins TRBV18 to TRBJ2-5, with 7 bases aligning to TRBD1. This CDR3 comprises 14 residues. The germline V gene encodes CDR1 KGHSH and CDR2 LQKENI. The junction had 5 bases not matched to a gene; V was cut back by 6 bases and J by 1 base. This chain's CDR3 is CASSRDRIQETQYF. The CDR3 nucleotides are TGTGCCAGCTCCAGGGACAGAATCCAAGAGACCCAGTACTTC.

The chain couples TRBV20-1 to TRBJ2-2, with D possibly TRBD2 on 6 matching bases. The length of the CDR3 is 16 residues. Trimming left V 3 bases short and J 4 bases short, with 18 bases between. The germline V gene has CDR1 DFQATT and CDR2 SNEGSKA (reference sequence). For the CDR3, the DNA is TGCAGTGCTAGTGGGGGGAGAGAATACGGCACCGGGGAGCTGTTTTTT. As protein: CSASGGREYGTGELFF.